Described below is a single TCR beta chain sequence and its context. Its antigen is undetermined. V shed 2 bases and J shed 0 bases, with 11 bases lying between them. Germline values: CDR1 MDHEN, CDR2 SYDVKM. CDR3 length: 16 amino acids. The record originates from a study of PD-1 blockade in classical Hodgkin lymphoma. Each of the patients experienced relapse following autologous stem cell transplantation, and their brentuximab vedotin exposure differed. Overall study results and limits: By cycle point C4D1, TCR diversity had risen significantly in CD4+ cells (but not CD8+ cells).

Method: immunoSEQ multiplex PCR; TCRdb's copy keeps in-frame clones and lacks some. The sample includes 40,000 to 50,000 clones, over 75% of them seen just once. The sequence was collected from a human donor with classical Hodgkin lymphoma. The V gene is TRBV28, the J gene TRBJ1-3; no reliable D call. Sequences were derived from peripheral blood mononuclear cells (PBMCs), sampled at baseline. Here the CDR3 reads CASSLQATHSGNTIYF. The CDR3 DNA follows: TGTGCCAGCAGTTTACAGGCAACCCACTCTGGAAACACCATATATTTT.